Below are 7 T cell receptor beta chains sequenced from a single sample in a study of regulatory T cells in long-lasting Graves disease. Building of the TCR beta libraries involved iRepertoire HTBI primers and Arm-PCR of CDR3 regions. TCRdb reprocessed the multiplex PCR reads via MiXCR and lists one record per CDR3 protein. The data hold 350,000 to 400,000 distinct CDR3 sequences, with around 16% observed a single time. Indicated time point: newly diagnosed GD, antithyroid drugs for less than 3 months. Following extraction of RNA from PBMCs, that RNA was used to make the TCR library. The data also belong to a second study, concerning T cells in Graves' hyperthyroidism and ophthalmopathy.

This specimen consisted of peripheral blood mononuclear cells (PBMCs), obtained at new diagnosis, from a patient treated with antithyroid drugs. The receptor source for this set is a young woman with Graves disease.

This clonotype was seen repeatedly, ten times or more. CDR3 sequence: CASSRAIYEQYF. CDR3 DNA: TGTGCCAGCAGCCGAGCCATTTACGAGCAGTACTTC. This chain connects TRBV6-1 to TRBJ2-7, with D hard to call. Per germline, CDR1 MNHNS and CDR2 SASEGT. V was cut by 6 bases and J by 4 bases, with 10 bases left in between. The CDR3 has 12 amino acids.

This clonotype was counted ten times or more. The V and J genes are TRBV3-1 and TRBJ2-5; TRBD2 is a possible D gene (7 bases). Germline CDR1 is LGHDT and CDR2 is YNNKEL (reference sequence). Between the trimmed V and J ends, which lost 4 bases and 3 bases, there was a span of 15 bases. The CDR3 runs 15 residues. The CDR3 spells CASSLFAGAKETQYF. In nucleotides, the CDR3 is TGTGCCAGCAGCCTCTTTGCGGGGGCTAAAGAGACCCAGTACTTC.

This clonotype showed up many times. This chain connects TRBV20-1 to TRBJ2-1, with 12 bases matching TRBD2. Germline V gene lookup returns CDR1 DFQATT and CDR2 SNEGSKA (reference sequence). V lost 0 bases, J lost 5 bases, and 5 bases stayed unmatched. The CDR3 contains 16 residues. As DNA, the CDR3 is TGCAGTGCTAGAGATCGGGGACTAGCGGGTAACAATGAGCAGTTCTTC. Protein product: CSARDRGLAGNNEQFF.

This chain joins TRBV7-3 and TRBJ2-2; D gene unclear. Trimming shortened V by 4 bases and J by 1 base, and 13 bases separated the two germline ends. Germline-derived CDR1 and CDR2 are SGHTA and FQGTGA. There are 16 residues in the CDR3. CDR3 in amino acids: CASSWERVENTGELFF. As DNA, the CDR3 is TGTGCCAGCAGCTGGGAAAGGGTAGAGAACACCGGGGAGCTGTTTTTT.

On this clonotype: A far more abundant clone sits one base away, making this likely a read error. This chain links TRBV5-1 with TRBJ2-2; D gene uncertain. Germline V lookup: CDR1 SGHRS, CDR2 YFSETQ. CDR3 length: 17 residues. In DNA form, the CDR3 reads TGTGCCAGCAGCTTGAGGAAGACTCACCGCAACACCGGGGAGCTGTTTTTT. Protein product: CASSLRKTHRNTGELFF.

Regarding this clonotype: Since a much larger clone is just one base distant, this may be a read error. The V and J genes are TRBV5-1 and TRBJ2-1; D may be TRBD1 or TRBD2 (6 bases each). The CDR3 loop spans 18 amino acids. The V and J ends lost 4 bases and 0 bases respectively, with 20 bases between them. Germline V gene lookup returns CDR1 SGHRS and CDR2 YFSETQ. The CDR3 DNA sequence: TGCGCCAGCAGCGAGGGGGGCGGGGCGGTAAACTCCTACAATGAGCAGTTCTTC. Its translation is CASSEGGGAVNSYNEQFF.

This clonotype came up a few times. This chain links TRBV7-9 with TRBJ2-5, with 8 bases identical to TRBD2. The CDR3 is 19 amino acids. Germline V gene sequence: CDR1 SEHNR, CDR2 FQNEAQ (reference sequence). V was pared by 3 bases and J by 0 bases, with 15 bases of the junction left unmatched. The CDR3 is CASSFLVRVRGGHQETQYF. CDR3 sequence (DNA): TGTGCCAGCAGCTTTCTCGTCCGTGTACGGGGGGGCCACCAAGAGACCCAGTACTTC.